This T cell receptor beta chain was observed in a study of shared clonotypes between healthy human individuals. Study as a whole: Aged between 18 and 49, the donors were two women and three men.

Trimming pared 4 bases from V and 5 bases from J, leaving 8 bases between. The germline V gene encodes CDR1 MNHNY and CDR2 SVGAGI (reference sequence). The CDR3 contains 12 residues. The table lists this clone with a count of one. The antigen is undetermined. Study conclusions and caveats: Naive CD4 clonotype sharing across a handful of donors was approximately 5%. Even with large depth, rarefaction showed that sorted-subset sequencing was incomplete.

Deep-level running was used for the assay. TCRdb's table, derived via immunoSEQ multiplex PCR, lists solely in-frame clones and lacks some. The table has 2 million to 2.5 million clones, approximately 94% seen once. Sequencing used naive CD4+ T cells sorted from blood. The sample's subset: CD45RA+ positively selected. This chain uses TRBV6-6 with TRBJ2-5; D is unclear. This sequence originates from a man aged 18 to 29 in good health. This CDR3 reads CASSLGRETQYF. CDR3 nucleotides: TGTGCCAGCAGTTTAGGGCGGGAGACCCAGTACTTC.